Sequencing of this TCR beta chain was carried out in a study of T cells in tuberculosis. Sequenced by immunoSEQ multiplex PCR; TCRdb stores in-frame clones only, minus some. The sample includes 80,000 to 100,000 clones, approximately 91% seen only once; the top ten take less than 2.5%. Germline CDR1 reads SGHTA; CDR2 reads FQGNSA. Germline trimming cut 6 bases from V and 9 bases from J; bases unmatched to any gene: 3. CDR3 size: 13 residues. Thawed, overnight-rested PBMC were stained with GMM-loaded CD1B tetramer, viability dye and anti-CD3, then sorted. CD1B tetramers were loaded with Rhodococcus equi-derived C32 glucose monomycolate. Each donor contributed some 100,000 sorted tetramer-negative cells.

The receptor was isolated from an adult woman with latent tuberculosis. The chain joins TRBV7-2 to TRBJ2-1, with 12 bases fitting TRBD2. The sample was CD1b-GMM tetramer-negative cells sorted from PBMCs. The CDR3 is CASRRLAGAEQFF. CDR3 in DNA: TGTGCCAGCAGGCGACTAGCGGGGGCTGAGCAGTTCTTC.